The rows below give T cell receptor beta chains drawn from one sample of a study of cytomegalovirus exposure and HLA in healthy donors. Some clones are missing from TCRdb's copy, which holds only in-frame ones; the method was immunoSEQ multiplex PCR. The table has about 190,000 clones, roughly four fifths seen once; the top ten hold approximately 2.8%. The sequencing input was PBMCs. The receptors here all came from a woman between 25 and 40 years old in good health and CMV-seropositive. Both conserved end residues are part of each CDR3. Each record gives: J gene, CDR3 length, V gene, D gene, CDR3 protein, CDR3 DNA. The D gene is left open where the match is weak.

j_gene: TRBJ2-7
len: 15
v_gene: TRBV5-1
d_gene: TRBD2
CDR3aa: CASSWKAGGTYEQYF
CDR3nt: TGCGCCAGCAGCTGGAAAGCGGGAGGAACCTACGAGCAGTACTTC

j_gene: TRBJ2-1
len: 13
v_gene: TRBV27
d_gene: -
CDR3aa: CASSSRQGNEQFF
CDR3nt: TGTGCCAGCAGTTCCCGCCAGGGAAATGAGCAGTTCTTC

j_gene: TRBJ2-2
len: 13
v_gene: TRBV19
d_gene: -
CDR3aa: CASGQSNAGELFF
CDR3nt: TGTGCCAGTGGACAGTCGAACGCCGGGGAGCTGTTTTTT

j_gene: TRBJ2-7
len: 14
v_gene: TRBV11-1
d_gene: TRBD2
CDR3aa: CASSLASGAYEQYF
CDR3nt: TGTGCCAGCAGCTTAGCTAGCGGGGCCTACGAGCAGTACTTC

j_gene: TRBJ2-1
len: 15
v_gene: TRBV27
d_gene: TRBD2
CDR3aa: CASSPAGGGYNEQFF
CDR3nt: TGTGCCAGCAGTCCCGCGGGCGGGGGGTACAATGAGCAGTTCTTC

j_gene: TRBJ1-1
len: 13
v_gene: TRBV19
d_gene: -
CDR3aa: CASSSGGAYEAFF
CDR3nt: TGTGCCAGTAGTTCAGGCGGGGCCTACGAAGCTTTCTTT

j_gene: TRBJ2-7
len: 13
v_gene: TRBV27
d_gene: TRBD2
CDR3aa: CASSHLAGDEQYF
CDR3nt: TGTGCCAGCAGTCACCTAGCGGGAGACGAGCAGTACTTC

j_gene: TRBJ2-1
len: 15
v_gene: TRBV2
d_gene: TRBD2
CDR3aa: CASSVRRAGGNEQFF
CDR3nt: TGTGCCAGCAGTGTACGGCGAGCGGGAGGCAATGAGCAGTTCTTC

j_gene: TRBJ2-5
len: 14
v_gene: TRBV6-5
d_gene: -
CDR3aa: CASSSGTVQETQYF
CDR3nt: TGTGCCAGCAGTTCTGGGACTGTACAAGAGACCCAGTACTTC

j_gene: TRBJ1-1
len: 15
v_gene: TRBV5-1
d_gene: TRBD1
CDR3aa: CASSLVGGAETEAFF
CDR3nt: TGCGCCAGCAGCTTGGTAGGGGGCGCTGAGACTGAAGCTTTCTTT

j_gene: TRBJ2-1
len: 15
v_gene: TRBV19
d_gene: TRBD1
CDR3aa: CASSIHPDRGTEQFF
CDR3nt: TGTGCCAGTAGTATTCATCCGGACAGGGGGACTGAGCAGTTCTTC

j_gene: TRBJ1-6
len: 12
v_gene: TRBV19
d_gene: -
CDR3aa: CASRAGNSPLHF
CDR3nt: TGTGCCAGTAGAGCGGGTAATTCACCCCTCCACTTT